This T cell receptor beta chain originates from a study of blood T cell repertoires in COVID-19. Repertoires were generated with immunoSEQ multiplex PCR, while TCRdb's copy carries only in-frame clones and drops some. The sample has 200,000 or so clones; 70% to 90% are singletons. The germline V and J ends were trimmed by 5 bases and 7 bases, with 12 bases remaining between them. Germline V gives CDR1 SGHTA, CDR2 FQGTGA. This CDR3 comprises 13 residues. The rearrangement joins TRBV7-3 to TRBJ2-1; D might be TRBD1 (5 bases). Sequencing was carried out using peripheral blood. The clonotype was recovered from a man aged 45-65 years with COVID-19, enrolled during active disease. CDR3 DNA: TGTGCCAGCAGCCAACAGGACGGGAATGAGCAGTTCTTC. Amino acid sequence: CASSQQDGNEQFF.